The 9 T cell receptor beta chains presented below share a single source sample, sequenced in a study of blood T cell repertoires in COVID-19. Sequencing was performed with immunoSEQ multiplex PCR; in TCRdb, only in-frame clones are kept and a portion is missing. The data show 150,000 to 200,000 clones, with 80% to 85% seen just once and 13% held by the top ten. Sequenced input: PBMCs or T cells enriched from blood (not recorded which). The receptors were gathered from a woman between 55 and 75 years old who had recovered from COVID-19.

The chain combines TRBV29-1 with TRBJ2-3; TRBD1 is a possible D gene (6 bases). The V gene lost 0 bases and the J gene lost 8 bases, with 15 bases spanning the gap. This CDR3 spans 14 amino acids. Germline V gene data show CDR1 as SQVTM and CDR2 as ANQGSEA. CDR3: CSVEERGRGGTQYF. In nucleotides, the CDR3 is TGCAGCGTTGAAGAAAGGGGTAGAGGGGGTACGCAGTATTTT.

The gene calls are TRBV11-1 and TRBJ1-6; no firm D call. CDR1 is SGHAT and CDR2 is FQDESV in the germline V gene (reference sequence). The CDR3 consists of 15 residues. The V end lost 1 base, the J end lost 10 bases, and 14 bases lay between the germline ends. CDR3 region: CASSLEAQVGSPLHF. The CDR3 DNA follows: TGTGCCAGCAGCTTAGAAGCTCAGGTGGGCTCACCCCTCCACTTT.

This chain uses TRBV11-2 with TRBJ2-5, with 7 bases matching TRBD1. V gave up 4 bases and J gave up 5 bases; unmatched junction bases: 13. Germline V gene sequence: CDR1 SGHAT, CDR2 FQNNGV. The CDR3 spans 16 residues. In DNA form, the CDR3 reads TGTGCCAGCAGCTCACGACAGGGCAATGTAGGGGAGACCCAGTACTTC. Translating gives CASSSRQGNVGETQYF.

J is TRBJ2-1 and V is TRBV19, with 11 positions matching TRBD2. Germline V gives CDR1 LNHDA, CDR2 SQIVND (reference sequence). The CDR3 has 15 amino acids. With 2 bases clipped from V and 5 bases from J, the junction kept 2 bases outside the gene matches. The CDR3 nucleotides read TGTGCCAGTAGTATACTAGCGGGGGGAAACAATGAGCAGTTCTTC. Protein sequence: CASSILAGGNNEQFF.

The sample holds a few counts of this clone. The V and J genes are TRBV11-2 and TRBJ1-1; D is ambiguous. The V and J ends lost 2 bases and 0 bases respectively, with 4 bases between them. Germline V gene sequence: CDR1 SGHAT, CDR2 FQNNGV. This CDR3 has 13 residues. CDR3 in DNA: TGTGCCAGCAGCTTATATGTGAACACTGAAGCTTTCTTT. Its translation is CASSLYVNTEAFF.

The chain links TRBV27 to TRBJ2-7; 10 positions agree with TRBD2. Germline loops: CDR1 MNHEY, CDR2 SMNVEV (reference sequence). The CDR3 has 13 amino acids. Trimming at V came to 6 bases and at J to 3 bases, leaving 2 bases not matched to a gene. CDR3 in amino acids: CASRPSGGYEQYF. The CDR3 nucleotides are TGTGCCAGCAGACCTAGCGGGGGCTACGAGCAGTACTTC.

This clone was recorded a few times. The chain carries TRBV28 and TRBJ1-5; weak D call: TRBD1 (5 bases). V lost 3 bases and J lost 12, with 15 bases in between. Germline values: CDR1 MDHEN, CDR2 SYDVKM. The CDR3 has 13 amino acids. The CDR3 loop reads CASSFSGGGNQHF. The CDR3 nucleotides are TGTGCCAGCAGTTTTAGCGGGGGAGGGAACCAGCATTTT.

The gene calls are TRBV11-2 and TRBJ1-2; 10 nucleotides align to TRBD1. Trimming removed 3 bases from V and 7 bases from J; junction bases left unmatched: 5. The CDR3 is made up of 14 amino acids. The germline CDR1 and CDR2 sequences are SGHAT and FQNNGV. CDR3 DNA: TGTGCCAGCAGCTTGACAGGGGGCGGGTCTGGCTACACCTTC. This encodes CASSLTGGGSGYTF.

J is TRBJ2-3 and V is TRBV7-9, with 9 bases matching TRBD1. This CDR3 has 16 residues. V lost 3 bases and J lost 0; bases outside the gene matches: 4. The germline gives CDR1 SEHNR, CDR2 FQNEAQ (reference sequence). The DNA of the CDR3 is TGTGCCAGCAGCTTTGGGACAGGGAAAAGCACAGATACGCAGTATTTT. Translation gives CASSFGTGKSTDTQYF. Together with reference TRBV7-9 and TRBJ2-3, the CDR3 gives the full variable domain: DTGVSQNPRHKITKRGQNVTFRCDPISEHNRLYWYRQTLGQGPEFLTYFQNEAQLEKSRLLSDRFSAERPKGSFSTLEIQRTEQGDSAMYLCASSFGTGKSTDTQYFGPGTRLTVL.